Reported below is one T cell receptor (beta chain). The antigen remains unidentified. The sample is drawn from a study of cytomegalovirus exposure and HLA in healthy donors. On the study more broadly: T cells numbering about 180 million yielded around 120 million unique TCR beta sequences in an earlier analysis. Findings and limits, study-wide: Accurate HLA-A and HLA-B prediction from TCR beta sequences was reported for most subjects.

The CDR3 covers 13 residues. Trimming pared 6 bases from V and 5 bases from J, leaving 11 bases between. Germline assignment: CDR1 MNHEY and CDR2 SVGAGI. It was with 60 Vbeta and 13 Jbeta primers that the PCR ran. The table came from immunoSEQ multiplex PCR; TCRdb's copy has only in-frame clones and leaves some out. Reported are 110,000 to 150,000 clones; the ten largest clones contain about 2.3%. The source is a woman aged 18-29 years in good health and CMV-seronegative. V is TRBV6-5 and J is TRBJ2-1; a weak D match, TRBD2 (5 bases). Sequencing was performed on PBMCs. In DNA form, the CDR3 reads TGTGCCAGCAGCCTAACGACTAACAATGAGCAGTTCTTC. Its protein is CASSLTTNNEQFF.